These T cell receptor beta chains were read from a single sample in a study of pediatric ulcerative colitis. Clones were read by immunoSEQ multiplex PCR, and TCRdb kept only the in-frame ones, dropping some. The repertoire holds some 60,000 clones, with about three quarters as singletons. Sample: blood. Receptors originate from a boy aged 5-17 years with moderate ulcerative colitis. CDR3s include the opening cysteine and the closing phenylalanine or tryptophan. D genes are given only for firm matches. Clone sizes are given selectively: once, few, many, or a class where the clone is expanded.

clone_size: few; v_call: TRBV6-5; cdr3_length: 14; d_call: TRBD1; j_call: TRBJ1-1; cdr3_aa: CASSFGTGNTEAFF; cdr3_nt: TGTGCCAGCAGTTTCGGGACAGGGAACACTGAAGCTTTCTTT
clone_size: NA; v_call: TRBV7-3; cdr3_length: 16; d_call: TRBD1; j_call: TRBJ1-3; cdr3_aa: CASSAGTGGDGNTIYF; cdr3_nt: TGTGCCAGCAGCGCTGGGACAGGGGGCGATGGAAACACCATATATTTT
clone_size: once; v_call: TRBV15; cdr3_length: 15; d_call: NA; j_call: TRBJ2-7; cdr3_aa: CATSRDSVSSYEQYF; cdr3_nt: TGTGCCACCAGCAGAGATAGCGTCTCCTCCTACGAGCAGTACTTC
clone_size: NA; v_call: TRBV6-9; cdr3_length: 14; d_call: NA; j_call: TRBJ2-7; cdr3_aa: CASSSGQSTYEQYF; cdr3_nt: TGTGCCAGCAGTTCGGGACAATCGACCTACGAGCAGTACTTC
clone_size: NA; v_call: TRBV14; cdr3_length: 12; d_call: NA; j_call: TRBJ2-3; cdr3_aa: CASSQGTDTQYF; cdr3_nt: TGTGCCAGCAGCCAAGGCACAGATACGCAGTATTTT
clone_size: once; v_call: TRBV6-6; cdr3_length: 16; d_call: TRBD2; j_call: TRBJ2-5; cdr3_aa: CASSTGTSGSSETQYF; cdr3_nt: TGTGCCAGCAGTACCGGGACTAGCGGGAGCTCGGAGACCCAGTACTTC
clone_size: NA; v_call: TRBV30; cdr3_length: 14; d_call: NA; j_call: TRBJ2-1; cdr3_aa: CAWHGGDPNNEQFF; cdr3_nt: TGTGCCTGGCACGGCGGGGACCCCAACAATGAGCAGTTCTTC
clone_size: NA; v_call: TRBV2; cdr3_length: 13; d_call: TRBD1; j_call: TRBJ1-4; cdr3_aa: CARRDRGSEKLFF; cdr3_nt: TGTGCCAGACGAGACAGGGGAAGTGAAAAACTGTTTTTT
clone_size: NA; v_call: TRBV6-1; cdr3_length: 15; d_call: NA; j_call: TRBJ2-7; cdr3_aa: CASSISWGATYEQYF; cdr3_nt: TGTGCCAGCTCGATTTCGTGGGGGGCTACGTACGAGCAGTACTTC
clone_size: NA; v_call: TRBV30; cdr3_length: 14; d_call: NA; j_call: TRBJ2-1; cdr3_aa: CAWSSVGSGNEQFF; cdr3_nt: TGTGCCTGGAGTTCCGTGGGAAGTGGCAATGAGCAGTTCTTC
clone_size: NA; v_call: TRBV28; cdr3_length: 13; d_call: NA; j_call: TRBJ2-7; cdr3_aa: CASSARGGYEQYF; cdr3_nt: TGTGCCAGCAGTGCGAGGGGGGGCTACGAGCAGTACTTC
clone_size: few; v_call: TRBV18; cdr3_length: 15; d_call: NA; j_call: TRBJ1-1; cdr3_aa: CASSPMDGGDTEAFF; cdr3_nt: TGTGCCAGCTCACCGATGGATGGGGGCGACACTGAAGCTTTCTTT
clone_size: NA; v_call: TRBV6-5; cdr3_length: 14; d_call: NA; j_call: TRBJ1-1; cdr3_aa: CASSPSTAYTEAFF; cdr3_nt: TGTGCCAGCAGCCCATCGACCGCGTACACTGAAGCTTTCTTT
clone_size: few; v_call: TRBV5-1; cdr3_length: 15; d_call: NA; j_call: TRBJ2-1; cdr3_aa: CASSLDGTSYNEQFF; cdr3_nt: TGCGCCAGCAGCTTGGACGGGACCTCCTACAATGAGCAGTTCTTC
clone_size: NA; v_call: TRBV25-1; cdr3_length: 16; d_call: TRBD1; j_call: TRBJ1-4; cdr3_aa: CASSEHGTEENEKLFF; cdr3_nt: TGTGCCAGCAGTGAACACGGGACAGAGGAAAATGAAAAACTGTTTTTT
clone_size: NA; v_call: TRBV7-8; cdr3_length: 14; d_call: NA; j_call: TRBJ1-1; cdr3_aa: CASSLWNMNTEAFF; cdr3_nt: TGTGCCAGCAGTCTTTGGAACATGAACACTGAAGCTTTCTTT
clone_size: NA; v_call: TRBV29-1; cdr3_length: 13; d_call: NA; j_call: TRBJ1-4; cdr3_aa: CSAGGGLFEKLFF; cdr3_nt: TGCAGCGCCGGTGGGGGGCTATTTGAAAAACTGTTTTTT
clone_size: NA; v_call: TRBV27; cdr3_length: 13; d_call: NA; j_call: TRBJ2-7; cdr3_aa: CASTLVRVGEQYF; cdr3_nt: TGTGCCAGCACCCTAGTAAGGGTGGGCGAGCAGTACTTC
clone_size: few; v_call: TRBV11-2; cdr3_length: 15; d_call: NA; j_call: TRBJ1-2; cdr3_aa: CASSLDWGARDGYTF; cdr3_nt: TGTGCCAGCAGCTTAGATTGGGGGGCGCGTGATGGCTACACCTTC
clone_size: NA; v_call: TRBV7-7; cdr3_length: 12; d_call: NA; j_call: TRBJ2-2; cdr3_aa: CASSLGDGELFF; cdr3_nt: TGTGCCAGCAGCCTGGGAGACGGGGAGCTGTTTTTT
clone_size: NA; v_call: TRBV19; cdr3_length: 14; d_call: NA; j_call: TRBJ1-3; cdr3_aa: CASSSRIIGNTIYF; cdr3_nt: TGTGCCAGTAGTTCCCGGATTATCGGAAACACCATATATTTT
clone_size: NA; v_call: TRBV4-2; cdr3_length: 14; d_call: NA; j_call: TRBJ2-7; cdr3_aa: CASSQSRDTHEQYF; cdr3_nt: TGTGCCAGCAGCCAATCCCGGGACACCCACGAGCAGTACTTC
clone_size: NA; v_call: TRBV11-2; cdr3_length: 15; d_call: NA; j_call: TRBJ2-7; cdr3_aa: CASVGRQGNSYEQYF; cdr3_nt: TGTGCCAGCGTTGGCCGGCAGGGGAACTCCTACGAGCAGTACTTC
clone_size: NA; v_call: TRBV4-2; cdr3_length: 13; d_call: NA; j_call: TRBJ1-1; cdr3_aa: CASSQGPRTEAFF; cdr3_nt: TGTGCCAGCAGCCAAGGCCCGAGGACTGAAGCTTTCTTT
clone_size: NA; v_call: TRBV5-6; cdr3_length: 14; d_call: NA; j_call: TRBJ2-7; cdr3_aa: CASTLGAEIRKQYF; cdr3_nt: TGTGCCAGCACCCTGGGGGCAGAAATACGAAAGCAGTACTTC
clone_size: few; v_call: TRBV20-1; cdr3_length: 10; d_call: NA; j_call: TRBJ2-1; cdr3_aa: CSPEGNEQFF; cdr3_nt: TGCAGCCCGGAGGGCAATGAGCAGTTCTTC
clone_size: NA; v_call: TRBV4-1; cdr3_length: 14; d_call: NA; j_call: TRBJ2-7; cdr3_aa: CASSQGAVNYEQYF; cdr3_nt: TGCGCCAGCAGCCAAGGGGCAGTCAACTACGAGCAGTACTTC